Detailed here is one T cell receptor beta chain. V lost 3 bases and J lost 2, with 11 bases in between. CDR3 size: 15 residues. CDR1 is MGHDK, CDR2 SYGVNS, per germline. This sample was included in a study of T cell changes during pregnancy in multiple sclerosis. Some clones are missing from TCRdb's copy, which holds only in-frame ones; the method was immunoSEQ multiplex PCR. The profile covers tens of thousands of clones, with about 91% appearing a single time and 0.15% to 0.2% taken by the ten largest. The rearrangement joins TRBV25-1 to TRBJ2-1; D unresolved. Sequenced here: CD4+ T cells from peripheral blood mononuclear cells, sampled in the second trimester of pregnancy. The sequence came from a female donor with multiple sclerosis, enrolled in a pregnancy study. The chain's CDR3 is CASSDRRFTYNEQFF. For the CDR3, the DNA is TGTGCCAGCAGTGATCGTCGGTTCACCTACAATGAGCAGTTCTTC.